This T cell receptor (beta chain) emerged from a study of beta chain features in type 1 diabetes. The wider study: Patients and healthy donors were similar in age, gender and cell yields. Study-level points and caveats: Insertions at VDJ junctions were less frequent in type 1 diabetes patients. These patients also deleted more nucleotides at the same junctions. Still unanswered here is whether HLA type influences TCRB rearrangement.

Post-sort purity exceeded 95% for all sorted populations. Every bit of the isolated RNA underwent reverse transcription, so sequencing read expressed TCRB transcripts. The assay was immunoSEQ multiplex PCR, and TCRdb's table has in-frame clones only and misses some. This sample carries 38,000 or so clones, roughly two thirds of them seen once, and the ten largest clones take 2% to 2.5%. Losses at the gene ends were 2 bases for V and 3 bases for J; bases not matched to a gene: 6. The CDR3 extends over 17 amino acids. Germline CDR1 LGHNA, CDR2 YNFKEQ. This clone was counted between two and nine times. Its cognate antigen is unknown.

This chain joins TRBV4-2 and TRBJ2-3; TRBD2 aligns across 12 bases. Sample: Tregs from blood. This receptor was obtained from a woman under 40 in good health. In DNA form, the CDR3 reads TGTGCCAGCAGCCAACTGACTAGCGGGAGTGGGACAGATACGCAGTATTTT. This encodes CASSQLTSGSGTDTQYF.